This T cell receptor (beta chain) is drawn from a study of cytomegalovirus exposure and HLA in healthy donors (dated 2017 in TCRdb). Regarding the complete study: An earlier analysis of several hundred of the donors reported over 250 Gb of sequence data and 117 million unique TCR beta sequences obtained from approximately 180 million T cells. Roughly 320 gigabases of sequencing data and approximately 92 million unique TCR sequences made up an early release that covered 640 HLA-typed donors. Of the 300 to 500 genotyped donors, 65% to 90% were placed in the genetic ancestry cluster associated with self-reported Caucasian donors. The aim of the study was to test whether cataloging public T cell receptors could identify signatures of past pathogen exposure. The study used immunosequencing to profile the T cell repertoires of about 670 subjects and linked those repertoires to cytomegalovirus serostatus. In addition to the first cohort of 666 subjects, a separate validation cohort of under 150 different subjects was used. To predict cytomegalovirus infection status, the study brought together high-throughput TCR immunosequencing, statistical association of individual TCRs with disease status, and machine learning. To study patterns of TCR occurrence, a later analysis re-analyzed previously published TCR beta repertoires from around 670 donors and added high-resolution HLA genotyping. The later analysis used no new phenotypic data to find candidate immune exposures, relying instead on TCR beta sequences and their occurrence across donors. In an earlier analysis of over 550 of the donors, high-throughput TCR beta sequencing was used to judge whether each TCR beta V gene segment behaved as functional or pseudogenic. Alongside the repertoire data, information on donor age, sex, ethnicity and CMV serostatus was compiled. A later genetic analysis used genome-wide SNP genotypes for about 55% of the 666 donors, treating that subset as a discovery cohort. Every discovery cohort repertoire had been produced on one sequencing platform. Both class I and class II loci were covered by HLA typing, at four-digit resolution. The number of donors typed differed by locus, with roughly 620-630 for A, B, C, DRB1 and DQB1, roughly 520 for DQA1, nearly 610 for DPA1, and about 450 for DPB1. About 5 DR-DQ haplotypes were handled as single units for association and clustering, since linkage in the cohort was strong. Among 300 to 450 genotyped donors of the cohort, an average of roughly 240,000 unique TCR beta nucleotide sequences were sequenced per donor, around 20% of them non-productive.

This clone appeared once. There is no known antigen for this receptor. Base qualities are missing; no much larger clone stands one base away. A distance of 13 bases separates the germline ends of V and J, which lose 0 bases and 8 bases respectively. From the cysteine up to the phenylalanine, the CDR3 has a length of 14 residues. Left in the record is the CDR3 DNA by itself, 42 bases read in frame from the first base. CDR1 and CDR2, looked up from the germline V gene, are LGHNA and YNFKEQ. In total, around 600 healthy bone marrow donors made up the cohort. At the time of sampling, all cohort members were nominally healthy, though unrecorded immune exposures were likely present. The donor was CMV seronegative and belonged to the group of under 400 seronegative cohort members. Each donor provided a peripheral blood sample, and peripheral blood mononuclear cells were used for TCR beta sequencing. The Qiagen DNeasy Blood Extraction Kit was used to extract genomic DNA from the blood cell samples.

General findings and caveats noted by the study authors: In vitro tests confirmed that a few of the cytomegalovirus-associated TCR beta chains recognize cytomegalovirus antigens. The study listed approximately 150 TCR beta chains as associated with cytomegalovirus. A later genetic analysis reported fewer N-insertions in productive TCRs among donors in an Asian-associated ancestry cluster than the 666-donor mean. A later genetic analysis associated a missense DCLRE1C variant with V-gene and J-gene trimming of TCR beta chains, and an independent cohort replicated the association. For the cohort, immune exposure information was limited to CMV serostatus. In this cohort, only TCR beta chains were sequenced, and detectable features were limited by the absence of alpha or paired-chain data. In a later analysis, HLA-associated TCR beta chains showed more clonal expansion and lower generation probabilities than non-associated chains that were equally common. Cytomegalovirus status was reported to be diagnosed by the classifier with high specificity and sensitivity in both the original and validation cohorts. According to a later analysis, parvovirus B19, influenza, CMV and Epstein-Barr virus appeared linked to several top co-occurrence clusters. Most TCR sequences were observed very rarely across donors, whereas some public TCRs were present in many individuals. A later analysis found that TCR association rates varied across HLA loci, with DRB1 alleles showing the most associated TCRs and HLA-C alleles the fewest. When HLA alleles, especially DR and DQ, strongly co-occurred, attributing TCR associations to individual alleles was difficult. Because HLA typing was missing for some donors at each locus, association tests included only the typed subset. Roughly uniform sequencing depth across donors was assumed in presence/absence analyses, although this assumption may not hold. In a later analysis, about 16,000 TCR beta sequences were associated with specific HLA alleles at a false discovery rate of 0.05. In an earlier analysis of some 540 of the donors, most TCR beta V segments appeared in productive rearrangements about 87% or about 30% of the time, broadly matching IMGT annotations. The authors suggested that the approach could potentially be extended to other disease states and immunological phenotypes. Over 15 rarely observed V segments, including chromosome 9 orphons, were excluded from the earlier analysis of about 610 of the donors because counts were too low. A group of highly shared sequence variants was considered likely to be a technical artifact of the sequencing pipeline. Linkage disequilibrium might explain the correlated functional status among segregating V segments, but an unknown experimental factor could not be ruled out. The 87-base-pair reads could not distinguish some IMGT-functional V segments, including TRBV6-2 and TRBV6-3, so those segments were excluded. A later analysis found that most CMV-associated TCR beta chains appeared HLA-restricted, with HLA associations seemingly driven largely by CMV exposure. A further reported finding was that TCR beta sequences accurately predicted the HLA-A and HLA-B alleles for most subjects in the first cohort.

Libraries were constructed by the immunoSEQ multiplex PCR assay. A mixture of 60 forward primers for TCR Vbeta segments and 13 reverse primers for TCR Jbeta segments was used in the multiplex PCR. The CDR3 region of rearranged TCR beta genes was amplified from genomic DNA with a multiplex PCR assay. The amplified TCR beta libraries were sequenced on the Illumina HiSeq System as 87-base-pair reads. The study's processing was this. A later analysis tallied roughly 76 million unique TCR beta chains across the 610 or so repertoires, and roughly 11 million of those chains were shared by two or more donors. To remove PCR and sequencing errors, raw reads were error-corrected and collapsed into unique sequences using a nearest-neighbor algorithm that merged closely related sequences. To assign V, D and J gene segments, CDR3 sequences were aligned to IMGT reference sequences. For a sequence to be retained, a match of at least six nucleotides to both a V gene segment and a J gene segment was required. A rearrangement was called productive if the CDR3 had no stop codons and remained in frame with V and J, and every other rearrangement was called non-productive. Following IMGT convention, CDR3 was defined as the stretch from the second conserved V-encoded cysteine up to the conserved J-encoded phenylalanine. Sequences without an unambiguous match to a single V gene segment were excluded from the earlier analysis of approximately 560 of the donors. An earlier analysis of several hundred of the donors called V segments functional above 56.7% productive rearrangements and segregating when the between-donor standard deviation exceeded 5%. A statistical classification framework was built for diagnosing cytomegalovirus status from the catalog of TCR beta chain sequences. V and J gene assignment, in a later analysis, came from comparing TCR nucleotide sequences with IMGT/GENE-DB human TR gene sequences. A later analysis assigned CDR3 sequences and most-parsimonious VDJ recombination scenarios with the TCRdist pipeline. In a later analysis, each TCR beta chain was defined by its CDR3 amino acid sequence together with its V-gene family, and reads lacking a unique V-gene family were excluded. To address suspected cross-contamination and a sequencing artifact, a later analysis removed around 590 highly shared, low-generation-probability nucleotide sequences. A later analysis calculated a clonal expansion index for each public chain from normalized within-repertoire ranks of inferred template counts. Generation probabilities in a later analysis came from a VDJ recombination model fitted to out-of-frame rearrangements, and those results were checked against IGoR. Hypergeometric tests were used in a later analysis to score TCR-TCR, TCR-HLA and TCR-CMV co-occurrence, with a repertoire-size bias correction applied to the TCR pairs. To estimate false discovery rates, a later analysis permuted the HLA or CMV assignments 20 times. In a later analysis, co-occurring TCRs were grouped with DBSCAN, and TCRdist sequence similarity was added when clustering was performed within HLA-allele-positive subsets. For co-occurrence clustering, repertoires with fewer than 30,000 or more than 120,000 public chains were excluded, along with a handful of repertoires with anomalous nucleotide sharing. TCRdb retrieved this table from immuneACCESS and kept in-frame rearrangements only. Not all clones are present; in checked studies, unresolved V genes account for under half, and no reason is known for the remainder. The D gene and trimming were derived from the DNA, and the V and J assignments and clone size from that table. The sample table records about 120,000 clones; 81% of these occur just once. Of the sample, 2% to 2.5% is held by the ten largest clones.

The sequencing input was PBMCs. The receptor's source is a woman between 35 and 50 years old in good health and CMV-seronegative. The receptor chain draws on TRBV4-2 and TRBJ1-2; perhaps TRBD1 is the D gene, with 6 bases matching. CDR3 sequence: CASSQEGVQGGYTF. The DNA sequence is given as TGTGCCAGCAGCCAAGAGGGGGTTCAGGGGGGCTACACCTTC.